This T cell receptor (beta chain) was recovered during a study of cytomegalovirus exposure and HLA in healthy donors. General study points: In an earlier analysis, about 87% or about 30%: the productive usage of most TCR beta V segments. Using a false discovery rate of 0.05, a later analysis showed that approximately 18,000 TCR beta sequences were associated with HLA alleles.

Germline assignment: CDR1 MNHEY and CDR2 SVGAGI. V dropped 5 bases and J dropped 0 bases, with 8 bases sitting between them. The CDR3 spans 14 residues. As to this clone: Its antigen remains unidentified.

A multiplex PCR was run with 60 Vbeta primers and 13 Jbeta primers. Produced via immunoSEQ multiplex PCR; TCRdb's table is partial and in-frame only. The sample holds 200,000 to 250,000 clones; over 65% are singletons and the top ten take less than 3.5%. The study sampled nominally healthy donors, though unrecorded immune exposures were likely. This TCR was sampled from a woman aged 60 to 75 in good health and CMV-seropositive. The rearrangement links TRBV6-5 to TRBJ2-1; D is unclear. The sequenced sample was PBMCs. CDR3 coding DNA: TGTGCCAGCAGTGCGACGGGCTCCTACAATGAGCAGTTCTTC. Protein product: CASSATGSYNEQFF.